This passage covers 3 T cell receptor beta chains from one sample sequenced in a study of T cells in Graves' hyperthyroidism and ophthalmopathy. TCR beta CDR3 region amplification was performed from RNA transcripts. TCR CDR3 regions were first amplified by RT-PCR with HTBI primers. TCRdb re-derived calls from the multiplex PCR reads in MiXCR, one entry per CDR3 protein. The repertoire holds 300,000 to 450,000 distinct CDR3 sequences, with 25% as singletons. Sequenced input: blood. These receptors were collected from a man between 45 and 60 years old with Graves' hyperthyroidism.

The V call is TRBV12-3 or TRBV12-4, the J call TRBJ1-1, with 7 bases fitting TRBD1. J lost 9 bases, V lost 6 bases, and 7 bases had no gene match. CDR3 length: 12 residues. The CDR3 sequence: CASRARGRKAFF. The CDR3 coding sequence is TGTGCCAGCAGGGCCAGGGGGAGGAAAGCTTTCTTT.

The chain is built from TRBV10-3 and TRBJ2-1; D possibly corresponds to TRBD2 (5 bases). The ends were cut back, 0 bases at V and 0 bases at J, with 12 bases in the middle. The germline V gene has CDR1 ENHRY and CDR2 SYGVKD. The CDR3 has 17 amino acids. As DNA, the CDR3 is TGTGCCATCAGTGAGTCGTGGCGGGCTAGCTCCTACAATGAGCAGTTCTTC. Protein: CAISESWRASSYNEQFF.

The CDR3 region has the DNA TGTGCCAGCAGTTTGGGGCCATCCGGAAGACATCAGCCCCAGCATTTT. This gives the protein CASSLGPSGRHQPQHF. This chain joins TRBV27 and TRBJ1-5, with D tentatively TRBD1 (5 bases). V lost 3 bases and J lost 5, with 17 bases in between. The CDR3 loop spans 16 amino acids. CDR1 MNHEY and CDR2 SMNVEV come from the germline V gene (reference sequence).